These 3 T cell receptor beta chains share one sample of origin, sequenced in a study of T-cell reconstitution after alpha-beta-depleted transplantation in children. Unique molecular identifiers were used in preparing the TCRbeta library. TCRdb re-called the PCR reads with MiXCR, one entry per CDR3 protein. The data show about 420,000 distinct CDR3 sequences, about 17% seen once. The material sequenced was PBMCs, mostly from graft donor cells, taken 360 days after TCRalphabeta/CD19-depleted stem cell transplant. The receptors derive from a boy under two years old who had a stem cell transplant for Wiskott-Aldrich syndrome, so the T cells may come from the graft donor.

This clonotype was counted only a few times. This chain links TRBV20-1 with TRBJ2-7; D remains unclear. CDR1 is DFQATT and CDR2 is SNEGSKA in the germline V gene (reference sequence). The CDR3 extends over 13 amino acids. V was trimmed by 3 bases and J by 1 base, leaving 10 bases between them. CDR3 region: CSASASWSYEQYF. The DNA of the CDR3 is TGCAGTGCTAGTGCTTCGTGGTCCTACGAGCAGTACTTC.

This clonotype has just a few counts. The chain joins TRBV5-1 to TRBJ2-7; D remains ambiguous. CDR1 and CDR2 from the germline V gene are SGHRS and YFSETQ. The CDR3 runs to 15 residues. The V end was cut by 4 bases, the J end by 7 bases, with 21 bases between. The CDR3 sequence: CASSLNPGQVSEQYF. In nucleotides, the CDR3 is TGCGCCAGCAGCCTAAACCCGGGCCAAGTGTCGGAGCAGTACTTC.

In its sample, this clonotype was seen a few times. This CDR3 reads CASSLGRTLMGVQYF. The CDR3 DNA reads TGCGCCAGCAGCTTAGGCAGGACTCTTATGGGCGTGCAGTACTTC. The chain combines TRBV5-1 with TRBJ2-7; a weak D match, TRBD2 (5 bases). Germline assignment: CDR1 SGHRS and CDR2 YFSETQ. CDR3 length: 15 residues. V lost 2 bases and J lost 9, with 21 bases in between.